The rows below give T cell receptor beta chains drawn from one sample of a study of beta chain features in type 1 diabetes. Assay: immunoSEQ multiplex PCR; the TCRdb copy retains only in-frame clones and omits some. The table has some 150,000 clones, roughly an eighth seen once. The specimen sequenced was central memory CD4+ T cells from blood. The receptors stem from a man between 18 and 29 years old with type 1 diabetes. Each CDR3 is given with its conserved first and last residue. The order of the fields is J gene, D gene, CDR3 length, clone size, V gene, CDR3 protein, CDR3 DNA. D genes are given only for firm matches. Where a row states a size, it is once, few, many or the class of an expanded clone; other rows omit it.

J: TRBJ2-6
D: TRBD1
length: 17
size: few
V: TRBV18
CDR3: CASSPPTGDAGANVLTF
DNA: TGTGCCAGCTCACCCCCCACAGGGGACGCTGGGGCCAACGTCCTGACTTTC

J: TRBJ2-1
D: TRBD1
length: 16
size: few
V: TRBV18
CDR3: CASSPLGTGGSSGQFF
DNA: TGTGCCAGCTCACCCCTTGGGACAGGGGGCTCCTCGGGGCAGTTCTTC

J: TRBJ2-5
D: NA
length: 14
size: few
V: TRBV7-7
CDR3: CASSLDWGAETQYF
DNA: TGTGCCAGCAGCTTGGACTGGGGGGCAGAGACCCAGTACTTC

J: TRBJ1-1
D: NA
length: 11
size: NA
V: TRBV29-1
CDR3: CSVGMNTEAFF
DNA: TGCAGCGTTGGAATGAACACTGAAGCTTTCTTT

J: TRBJ2-3
D: NA
length: 13
size: few
V: TRBV18
CDR3: CASSLHRGDTQYF
DNA: TGTGCCAGCTCACTTCACCGGGGAGATACGCAGTATTTT

J: TRBJ2-6
D: NA
length: 13
size: few
V: TRBV28
CDR3: CAARSSGANVLTF
DNA: TGTGCCGCCAGAAGTTCTGGGGCCAACGTCCTGACTTTC

J: TRBJ1-2
D: NA
length: 14
size: NA
V: TRBV5-6
CDR3: CASSLGGTVYGYTF
DNA: TGTGCCAGCAGCTTGGGAGGGACGGTCTATGGCTACACCTTC

J: TRBJ1-1
D: NA
length: 12
size: NA
V: TRBV6-5
CDR3: CASLKQNTEAFF
DNA: TGTGCCAGCCTAAAGCAGAACACTGAAGCTTTCTTT

J: TRBJ1-1
D: NA
length: 13
size: NA
V: TRBV14
CDR3: CASSQLLNTEAFF
DNA: TGTGCCAGCAGCCAACTTCTGAACACTGAAGCTTTCTTT

J: TRBJ1-1
D: NA
length: 13
size: many
V: TRBV2
CDR3: CASTTLRDTEAFF
DNA: TGTGCCAGCACCACGCTTCGGGACACTGAAGCTTTCTTT

J: TRBJ2-1
D: TRBD2
length: 15
size: few
V: TRBV29-1
CDR3: CSVWTSGGSYNEQFF
DNA: TGCAGCGTCTGGACTAGCGGGGGGTCCTACAATGAGCAGTTCTTC

J: TRBJ2-3
D: NA
length: 13
size: once
V: TRBV30
CDR3: CAWSFRLGDTQYF
DNA: TGTGCCTGGAGTTTCCGACTTGGGGATACGCAGTATTTT

J: TRBJ2-7
D: TRBD1
length: 18
size: NA
V: TRBV4-2
CDR3: CASSQESTSGTGGYEQYF
DNA: TGTGCCAGCAGCCAAGAAAGCACCTCCGGGACAGGGGGCTACGAGCAGTACTTC

J: TRBJ1-6
D: TRBD1
length: 14
size: NA
V: TRBV9
CDR3: CASSSRGQESPLHF
DNA: TGTGCCAGCAGCTCCCGGGGACAGGAATCACCCCTCCACTTT

J: TRBJ2-1
D: NA
length: 15
size: few
V: TRBV6-1
CDR3: CASSEAARSYNEQFF
DNA: TGTGCCAGCAGTGAGGCCGCCCGCTCCTACAATGAGCAGTTCTTC

J: TRBJ1-3
D: TRBD1
length: 16
size: NA
V: TRBV5-6
CDR3: CASSLPGQRKGDTIYF
DNA: TGTGCCAGCAGCTTACCGGGACAGCGCAAAGGGGACACCATATATTTT

J: TRBJ2-7
D: NA
length: 14
size: NA
V: TRBV7-6
CDR3: CASSKGGAHYEQYF
DNA: TGTGCCAGCAGCAAAGGGGGGGCTCACTACGAGCAGTACTTC

J: TRBJ2-1
D: TRBD1
length: 13
size: few
V: TRBV30
CDR3: CAWGQGAYNEQFF
DNA: TGTGCCTGGGGACAGGGCGCCTACAATGAGCAGTTCTTC

J: TRBJ2-1
D: NA
length: 17
size: few
V: TRBV12-2
CDR3: CASRSLGPGELGDEQFF
DNA: TGTGCAAGTCGCTCCCTGGGCCCGGGGGAGCTCGGCGATGAGCAGTTCTTC

J: TRBJ2-2
D: NA
length: 14
size: few
V: TRBV30
CDR3: CAWNQGWDTGELFF
DNA: TGTGCCTGGAATCAGGGGTGGGACACCGGGGAGCTGTTTTTT

J: TRBJ2-7
D: NA
length: 16
size: many
V: TRBV14
CDR3: CASSHARRQGIDEQYF
DNA: TGTGCCAGCAGCCACGCTAGGAGGCAGGGGATAGACGAGCAGTACTTC

J: TRBJ1-6
D: NA
length: 13
size: NA
V: TRBV11-2
CDR3: CASSWAGASPLHF
DNA: TGTGCCAGCAGCTGGGCAGGGGCCTCACCCCTCCACTTT

J: TRBJ2-1
D: TRBD1
length: 15
size: many
V: TRBV23-1
CDR3: CASGGTGGLDNEQFF
DNA: TGCGCCAGCGGCGGGACAGGGGGATTAGATAATGAGCAGTTCTTC

J: TRBJ2-3
D: TRBD2
length: 14
size: NA
V: TRBV10-3
CDR3: CATVGREEADTQYF
DNA: TGTGCCACCGTCGGGAGGGAAGAGGCAGATACGCAGTATTTT

J: TRBJ1-6
D: NA
length: 15
size: NA
V: TRBV5-1
CDR3: CASTLEGPGDSPLHF
DNA: TGCGCCAGCACCCTAGAAGGACCAGGGGATTCACCCCTCCACTTT

J: TRBJ2-1
D: NA
length: 14
size: NA
V: TRBV5-4
CDR3: CASSPDYGWNEQFF
DNA: TGTGCCAGCAGTCCGGACTACGGATGGAATGAGCAGTTCTTC

J: TRBJ2-1
D: NA
length: 16
size: few
V: TRBV18
CDR3: CASSPPGGTSYNEQFF
DNA: TGTGCCAGCTCACCACCTGGAGGGACTTCCTACAATGAGCAGTTCTTC

J: TRBJ1-5
D: NA
length: 12
size: many
V: TRBV28
CDR3: CASTLADQPQHF
DNA: TGTGCCAGCACCCTGGCGGATCAGCCCCAGCATTTT

J: TRBJ2-3
D: NA
length: 18
size: few
V: TRBV5-1
CDR3: CASSLGELGELFTDTQYF
DNA: TGCGCCAGCAGCTTGGGGGAGCTGGGGGAATTGTTCACAGATACGCAGTATTTT

J: TRBJ2-5
D: NA
length: 15
size: NA
V: TRBV4-1
CDR3: CASSQGREAQETQYF
DNA: TGCGCCAGCAGCCAAGGTCGTGAAGCACAAGAGACCCAGTACTTC

J: TRBJ2-7
D: NA
length: 11
size: few
V: TRBV7-9
CDR3: CASSSTYEQYF
DNA: TGTGCCAGCAGCTCTACCTACGAGCAGTACTTC

J: TRBJ1-3
D: NA
length: 13
size: few
V: TRBV7-9
CDR3: CASSLGGGNTIYF
DNA: TGTGCCAGCAGCTTAGGGGGTGGAAACACCATATATTTT

J: TRBJ1-4
D: NA
length: 16
size: NA
V: TRBV30
CDR3: CAWSLGGGGSNEKLFF
DNA: TGTGCCTGGAGTCTGGGCGGCGGCGGATCTAATGAAAAACTGTTTTTT

J: TRBJ1-4
D: NA
length: 12
size: NA
V: TRBV28
CDR3: CASNPKGEKLFF
DNA: TGTGCCAGCAACCCTAAGGGGGAAAAACTGTTTTTT

J: TRBJ1-3
D: NA
length: 17
size: few
V: TRBV5-1
CDR3: CASSFSGADVSGNTIYF
DNA: TGCGCCAGCAGCTTCTCAGGTGCGGACGTATCTGGAAACACCATATATTTT